Listed below are T cell receptor beta chains from one sample, sequenced in a study of blood T cell repertoires in COVID-19. The repertoire was sequenced with immunoSEQ multiplex PCR; TCRdb's copy has only in-frame clones and lacks some. Found here are a few hundred thousand clones, about nine tenths of them singletons; the top ten hold around 4.5%. The sequenced sample consisted of peripheral blood. The receptors were sampled from a man over 45 with acute or convalescent COVID-19. Each CDR3 is given with its conserved first and last residue.

CDR3	J	V
CASSENRSRNSPLHF	TRBJ1-6	TRBV6-1
CASRPGQGGVNTEAFF	TRBJ1-1	TRBV11-2
CASSRTGASGYTF	TRBJ1-2	TRBV13
CASSLGGHQPQHF	TRBJ1-5	TRBV12-3/TRBV12-4
CASLRDYSEGELFF	TRBJ2-2	TRBV7-9
CASSPRTSGEAGTGELFF	TRBJ2-2	TRBV4-1
CASSVDPAGAAGNTIYF	TRBJ1-3	TRBV9
CASSESHPYDEQFF	TRBJ2-1	TRBV10-2
CASSMVRGSSPLHF	TRBJ1-6	TRBV19
CASRDTHYTEAFF	TRBJ1-1	TRBV10-2
CASSPTGGGAVTEAFF	TRBJ1-1	TRBV7-8
CASSSPGGTTGELFF	TRBJ2-2	TRBV7-9
CASSIGTAYEQYF	TRBJ2-7	TRBV5-5
CASSKGDTEAFF	TRBJ1-1	TRBV9
CASSFGTGNSPLHF	TRBJ1-6	TRBV18
CASASQGLGNQPQHF	TRBJ1-5	TRBV12-5
CASSLDSSYNEQFF	TRBJ2-1	TRBV7-9
CASSQGGLAKVNEQFF	TRBJ2-1	TRBV7-3
CASSPTTSGGAYEQFF	TRBJ2-1	TRBV4-1
CASSPGQNYGYTF	TRBJ1-2	TRBV18
CARRETAGEVNTEAFF	TRBJ1-1	TRBV19
CASSPQGTEAFF	TRBJ1-1	TRBV5-1
CSATRVGAFF	TRBJ1-1	TRBV20-1
CASSLDLGQTEAFF	TRBJ1-1	TRBV7-9
CASRSTGNQPQHF	TRBJ1-5	TRBV12-3/TRBV12-4
CASSVDTLSSYEQYF	TRBJ2-7	TRBV9
CASSLAGGGRGYTF	TRBJ1-2	TRBV7-9
CASISSTGGTEAFF	TRBJ1-1	TRBV2
CASSLAAGELFF	TRBJ2-2	TRBV7-9
CASRISGGTYEQYF	TRBJ2-7	TRBV6-5
CASSEGGLACTF	TRBJ1-2	TRBV6-1